Shown below are 9 T cell receptor beta chains from a single sample sequenced in a study of T cell responses to AZD1222 COVID-19 vaccine. TCRdb's copy holds only in-frame clones and misses some; the assay was immunoSEQ multiplex PCR. The data contain about 150,000 clones, more than 85% of them singletons. The starting material was peripheral blood, obtained 28 days after the second AZD1222 dose. The receptors stem from an adult who received the AZD1222 COVID-19 vaccine.

The chain carries TRBV28 and TRBJ2-7, with 9 bases fitting TRBD1. The J segment lost 1 base and the V segment lost 2 bases, leaving 3 bases of the junction unmatched. The CDR3 is 15 amino acids. Germline V gene data show CDR1 as MDHEN and CDR2 as SYDVKM. CDR3 sequence: CASSLIQGASYEQYF. The DNA for the CDR3 is TGTGCCAGCAGTTTAATACAGGGGGCTTCCTACGAGCAGTACTTC.

V and J are TRBV12-3 or TRBV12-4 and TRBJ1-2, with D unresolved. This CDR3 region has 12 residues. The V and J ends lost 6 bases and 9 bases respectively, with 14 bases between them. This CDR3 reads CASSYGSERYTF. As DNA, the CDR3 is TGTGCCAGCAGCTACGGGAGCGAACGCTACACCTTC.

The rearrangement links TRBV6-2 or TRBV6-3 to TRBJ1-4; TRBD1 matches at 7 bases. The CDR3 is made up of 16 amino acids. In germline, CDR1 is MNHEY, CDR2 SVGEGT. V trimming: 2 bases; J trimming: 7 bases; junction bases outside the gene matches: 10. The CDR3 nucleotides read TGTGCCAGCAGTTACCGAAGGACAGGCGCAGGTGAAAAACTGTTTTTT. This codes for CASSYRRTGAGEKLFF.

The chain links TRBV10-3 to TRBJ2-7, with 15 bases identical to TRBD2. The CDR3 is made up of 16 amino acids. Germline loops: CDR1 ENHRY, CDR2 SYGVKD. V trimming: 0 bases; J trimming: 4 bases; junction bases outside the gene matches: 1. CDR3 residues: CAISESGTSGRYEQYF. The CDR3, as DNA: TGTGCCATCAGTGAGTCCGGGACTAGCGGGAGGTACGAGCAGTACTTC.

The chain carries TRBV11-2 and TRBJ2-1; D might be TRBD1 (5 bases). This CDR3 is 16 amino acids long. Germline assignment: CDR1 SGHAT and CDR2 FQNNGV. Trimming left V 5 bases short and J 5 bases short, with 19 bases between. CDR3 protein: CASSLGRVLVDNEQFF. DNA of the CDR3: TGTGCCAGCAGCCTGGGGCGTGTGTTGGTCGACAATGAGCAGTTCTTC.

The chain has TRBV28 and TRBJ1-1; D remains unclear. V shed 3 bases and J shed 5 bases, with 10 bases lying between them. This CDR3 is 13 amino acids long. Germline values: CDR1 MDHEN, CDR2 SYDVKM. The CDR3: CASSFTGCTEAFF. DNA for the CDR3: TGTGCCAGCAGTTTTACCGGGTGTACTGAAGCTTTCTTT.

CDR3 amino acids: CASSLGRDAQYF. CDR3 in DNA: TGTGCCAGCTCACTGGGTAGGGACGCGCAGTATTTT. The chain couples TRBV18 to TRBJ2-3; D assignment may be TRBD1 or TRBD2 (5 bases each). The CDR3 is made up of 12 amino acids. The V and J ends lost 4 bases and 10 bases respectively, with 12 bases between them. CDR1 is KGHSH, CDR2 LQKENI, per germline.

The chain carries TRBV10-2 and TRBJ2-4, with a possible D match to TRBD1 (6 bases). Per germline, CDR1 WSHSY and CDR2 SAAADI. V shed 6 bases and J shed 3 bases, with 12 bases lying between them. The CDR3 runs 14 residues. CDR3 sequence (DNA): TGCGCCAGCAGCGGCAGGGGAATCAAAAACATTCAGTACTTC. Translating it yields CASSGRGIKNIQYF.

The chain links TRBV30 to TRBJ1-6; D call uncertain. CDR3 length: 13 residues. Trimming left V 0 bases short and J 8 bases short, with 8 bases between. Germline CDR1 reads GTSNPN; CDR2 reads SVGIG (reference sequence). The CDR3 sequence: CAWSVGVYSPLHF. The DNA for the CDR3 is TGTGCCTGGAGTGTCGGGGTCTATTCACCCCTCCACTTT.